This T cell receptor (beta chain) was sequenced for a study of blood T cell repertoires in COVID-19. Study context: Both acute and convalescent COVID-19 samples were obtained from the United States, Italy and Spain. PBMCs, B-cell-depleted T cells, or T cells were the source of the cDNA or gDNA that made up the material.

Original processing notes: Reference gene primer amplification yielded estimated nucleated cell counts. Method: immunoSEQ multiplex PCR; TCRdb's copy keeps in-frame clones and lacks some. From that table come the V and J calls and clone size; the DNA was used to work out D and trimming. The sample lists 200,000 or so clones, approximately 90% seen once, with roughly 2.2% in the top ten. The germline CDR1 and CDR2 sequences are LNHDA and SQIVND (reference sequence). V was clipped by 9 bases and J by 9 bases; unmatched bases: 11. The length of the CDR3 is 13 residues. What was sequenced was peripheral blood. The chain is built from TRBV19 and TRBJ1-5, with 7 bases matching TRBD1. The TCR sequence derives from a man aged 70-80 years with active or convalescent COVID-19. CDR3 sequence reads: CASQSGGVGPQHF. The CDR3 coding sequence is TGTGCCAGCCAGTCAGGGGGTGTAGGGCCCCAGCATTTT.